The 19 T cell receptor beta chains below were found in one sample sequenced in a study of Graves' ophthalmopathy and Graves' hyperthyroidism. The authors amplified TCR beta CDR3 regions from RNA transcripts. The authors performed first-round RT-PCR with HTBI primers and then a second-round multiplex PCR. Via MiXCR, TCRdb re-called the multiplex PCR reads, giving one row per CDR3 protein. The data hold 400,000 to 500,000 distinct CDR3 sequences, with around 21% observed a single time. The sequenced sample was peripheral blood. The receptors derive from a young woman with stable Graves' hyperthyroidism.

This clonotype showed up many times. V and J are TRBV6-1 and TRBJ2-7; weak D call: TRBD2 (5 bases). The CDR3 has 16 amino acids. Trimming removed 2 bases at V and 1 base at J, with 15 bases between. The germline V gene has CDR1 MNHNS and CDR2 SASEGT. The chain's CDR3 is CASSEWKRTLSYEQYF. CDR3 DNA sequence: TGTGCCAGCAGTGAATGGAAGCGGACCCTTTCCTACGAGCAGTACTTC.

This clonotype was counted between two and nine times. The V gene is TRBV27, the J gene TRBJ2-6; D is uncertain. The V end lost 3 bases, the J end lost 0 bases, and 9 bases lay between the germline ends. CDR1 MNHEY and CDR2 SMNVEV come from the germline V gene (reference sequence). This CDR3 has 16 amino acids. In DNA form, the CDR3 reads TGTGCCAGCAGTTTGCGGACCTTCTCTGGGGCCAACGTCCTGACTTTC. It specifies CASSLRTFSGANVLTF.

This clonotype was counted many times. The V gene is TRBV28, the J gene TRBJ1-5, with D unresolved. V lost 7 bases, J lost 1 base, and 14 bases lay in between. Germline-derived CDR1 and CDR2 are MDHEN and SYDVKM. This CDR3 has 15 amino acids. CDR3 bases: TGTGCCAGCATACCAACTGGTAACAGCAATCAGCCCCAGCATTTT. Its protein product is CASIPTGNSNQPQHF.

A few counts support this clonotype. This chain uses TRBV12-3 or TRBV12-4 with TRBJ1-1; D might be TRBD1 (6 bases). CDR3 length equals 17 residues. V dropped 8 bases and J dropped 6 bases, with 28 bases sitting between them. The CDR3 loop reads CASDTSEGERSSAEAFF. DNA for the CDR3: TGTGCCAGCGACACCAGTGAGGGGGAGAGGTCTAGCGCTGAAGCTTTCTTT.

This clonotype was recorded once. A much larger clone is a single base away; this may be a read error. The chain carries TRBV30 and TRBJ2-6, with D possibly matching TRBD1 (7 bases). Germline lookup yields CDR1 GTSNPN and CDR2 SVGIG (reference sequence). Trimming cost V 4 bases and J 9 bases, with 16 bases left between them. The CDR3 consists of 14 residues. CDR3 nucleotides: TGTGCCTGGACTGGGACAGAGCGGGTCAACGTCCTGACTTTC. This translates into CAWTGTERVNVLTF. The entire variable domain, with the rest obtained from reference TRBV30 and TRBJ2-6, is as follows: SQTIHQWPATLVQPVGSPLSLECTVEGTSNPNLYWYRQAAGRGLQLLFYSVGIGQISSEVPQNLSASRPQDRQFILSSKKLLLSDSGFYLCAWTGTERVNVLTFGAGSRLTVL.

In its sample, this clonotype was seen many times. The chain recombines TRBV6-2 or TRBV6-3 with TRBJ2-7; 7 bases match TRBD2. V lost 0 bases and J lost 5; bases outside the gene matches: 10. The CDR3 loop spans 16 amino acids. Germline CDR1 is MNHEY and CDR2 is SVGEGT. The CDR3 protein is CASSYSRREPSHEQYF. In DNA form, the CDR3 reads TGTGCCAGCAGTTACTCGCGGCGGGAGCCGTCCCACGAGCAGTACTTC.

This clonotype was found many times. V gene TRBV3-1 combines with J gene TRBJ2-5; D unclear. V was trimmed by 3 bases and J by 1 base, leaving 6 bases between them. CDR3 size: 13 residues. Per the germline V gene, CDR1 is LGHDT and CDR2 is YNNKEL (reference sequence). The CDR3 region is CASSHRGQETQYF. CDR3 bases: TGTGCCAGCAGCCACCGAGGCCAAGAGACCCAGTACTTC.

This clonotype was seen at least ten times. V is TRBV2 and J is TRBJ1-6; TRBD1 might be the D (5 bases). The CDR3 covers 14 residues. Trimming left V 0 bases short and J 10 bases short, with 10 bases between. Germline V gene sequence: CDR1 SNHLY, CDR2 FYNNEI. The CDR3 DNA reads TGTGCCAGCAGTGAAGCGGGAAGGGGATCACCCCTCCACTTT. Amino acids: CASSEAGRGSPLHF.

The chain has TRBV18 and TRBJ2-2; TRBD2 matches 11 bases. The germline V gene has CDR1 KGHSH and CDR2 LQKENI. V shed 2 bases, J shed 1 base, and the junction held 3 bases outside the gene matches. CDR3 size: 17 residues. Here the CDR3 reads CASSPSLAGGNTGELFF. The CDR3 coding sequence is TGTGCCAGCTCACCATCGCTAGCGGGAGGGAACACCGGGGAGCTGTTTTTT.

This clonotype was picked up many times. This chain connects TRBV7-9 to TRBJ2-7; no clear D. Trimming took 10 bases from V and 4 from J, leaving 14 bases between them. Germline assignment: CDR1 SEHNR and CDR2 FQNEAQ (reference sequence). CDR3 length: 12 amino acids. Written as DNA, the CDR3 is TGTGCCACAGCCCCCGAATCGTACGAGCAGTACTTC. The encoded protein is CATAPESYEQYF.

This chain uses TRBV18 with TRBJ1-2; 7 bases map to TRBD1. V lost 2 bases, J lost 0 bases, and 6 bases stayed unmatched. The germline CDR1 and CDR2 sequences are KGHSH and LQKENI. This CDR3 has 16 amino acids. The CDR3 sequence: CASSPAGTEANYGYTF. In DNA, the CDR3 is TGTGCCAGCTCACCAGCCGGGACAGAGGCTAACTATGGCTACACCTTC. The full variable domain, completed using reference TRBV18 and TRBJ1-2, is NAGVMQNPRHLVRRRGQEARLRCSPMKGHSHVYWYRQLPEEGLKFMVYLQKENIIDESGMPKERFSAEFPKEGPSILRIQQVVRGDSAAYFCASSPAGTEANYGYTFGSGTRLTVV.

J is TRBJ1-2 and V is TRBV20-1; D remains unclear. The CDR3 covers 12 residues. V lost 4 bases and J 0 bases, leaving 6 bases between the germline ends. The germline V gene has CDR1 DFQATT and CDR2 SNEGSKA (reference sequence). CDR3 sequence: CSATGSNYGYTF. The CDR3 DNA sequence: TGCAGTGCTACCGGATCTAACTATGGCTACACCTTC.

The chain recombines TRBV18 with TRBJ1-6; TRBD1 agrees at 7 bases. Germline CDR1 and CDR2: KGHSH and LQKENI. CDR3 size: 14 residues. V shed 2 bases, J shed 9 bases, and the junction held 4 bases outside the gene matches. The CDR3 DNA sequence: TGTGCCAGCTCACCAAGGGGGCACGGTTCACCCCTCCACTTT. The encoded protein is CASSPRGHGSPLHF.

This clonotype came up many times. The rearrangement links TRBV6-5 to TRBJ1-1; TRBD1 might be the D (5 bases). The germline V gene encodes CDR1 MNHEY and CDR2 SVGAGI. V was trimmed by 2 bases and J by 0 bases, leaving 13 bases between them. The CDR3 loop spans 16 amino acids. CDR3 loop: CASSYSGAGVNTEAFF. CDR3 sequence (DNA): TGTGCCAGCAGTTACAGTGGCGCGGGGGTGAACACTGAAGCTTTCTTT.

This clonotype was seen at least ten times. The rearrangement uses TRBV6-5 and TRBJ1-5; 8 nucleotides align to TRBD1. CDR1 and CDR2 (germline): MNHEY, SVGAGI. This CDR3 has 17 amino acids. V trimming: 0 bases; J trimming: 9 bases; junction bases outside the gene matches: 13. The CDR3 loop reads CASSYSGQANGPTPQHF. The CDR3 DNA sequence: TGTGCCAGCAGTTACTCGGGACAGGCGAACGGACCCACGCCCCAGCATTTT.

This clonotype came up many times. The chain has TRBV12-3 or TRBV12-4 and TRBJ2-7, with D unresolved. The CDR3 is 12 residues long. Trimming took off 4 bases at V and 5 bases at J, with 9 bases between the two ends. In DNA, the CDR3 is TGTGCCAGCAGTTCACAACAACACGAGCAGTACTTC. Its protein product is CASSSQQHEQYF.

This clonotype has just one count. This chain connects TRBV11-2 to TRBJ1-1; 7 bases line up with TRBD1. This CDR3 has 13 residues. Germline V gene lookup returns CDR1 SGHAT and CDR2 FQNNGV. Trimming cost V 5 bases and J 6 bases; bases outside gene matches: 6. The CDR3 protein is CASSPGTVSEAFF. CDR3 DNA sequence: TGTGCCAGCAGCCCCGGGACAGTCTCTGAAGCTTTCTTT.

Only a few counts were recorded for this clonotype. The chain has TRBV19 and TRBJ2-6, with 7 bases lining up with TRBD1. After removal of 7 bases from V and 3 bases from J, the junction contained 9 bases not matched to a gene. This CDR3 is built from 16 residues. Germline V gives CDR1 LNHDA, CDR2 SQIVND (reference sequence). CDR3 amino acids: CASTLLTGFGANVLTF. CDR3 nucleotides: TGTGCCAGTACCCTACTGACAGGGTTTGGGGCCAACGTCCTGACTTTC.

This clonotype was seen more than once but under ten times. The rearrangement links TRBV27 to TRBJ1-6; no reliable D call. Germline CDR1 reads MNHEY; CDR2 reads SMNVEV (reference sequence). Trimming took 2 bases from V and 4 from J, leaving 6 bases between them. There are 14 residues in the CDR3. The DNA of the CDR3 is TGTGCCAGCAGTTTACCAGCTTATAATTCACCCCTCCACTTT. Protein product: CASSLPAYNSPLHF.